A single TCR beta chain is shown here with its context. What it binds is not known. This record comes from a study of a mutant IDH1 vaccine in newly diagnosed glioma. The time point was: week 5, during vaccination. Doses comprised 300 ug of mutant IDH1 20-mer peptide each, plus topical imiquimod. The CDR3 contains 18 residues. Assay: immunoSEQ multiplex PCR; the TCRdb copy retains only in-frame clones and omits some. The sample contains tens of thousands of clones, 79% of which appear only once. The rearrangement joins TRBV21-1 to TRBJ2-7; the tabulated D call, TRBD1, remains unverified against the DNA. TRBV21-1 is designated a pseudogene. The source of this sequence is a man aged 35 to 55 with glioma. Some clones in this sample may be carry-over from other donors' samples. The starting material was PBMCs, obtained from a glioma patient whose treatment included an IDH1 peptide vaccine. CDR3 sequence: CASSPKRGDRDSSYEQYF. The CDR3 coding sequence is TGTGCCAGCAGCCCAAAGAGGGGAGACAGGGACAGCTCCTACGAGCAGTACTTC.